The clone carrying this TCR beta chain was picked up a small number of times. Antigen: not known. The data were obtained in a study of identical twins. This CDR3 has 14 amino acids. Germline-derived CDR1 and CDR2 are SGHTA and FQGNSA. V was shortened by 1 base and J by 6 bases, with 12 bases between the two germline ends. Each cDNA held unique molecular identifiers, and template switching gave it a universal primer site. In TCRdb, the 5' RACE reads were re-called with MiXCR into one record per CDR3 protein. The table shows fewer than 550,000 distinct CDR3 sequences, with approximately 16% occurring only once. Whole-study results and caveats: Memory repertoires lacked the insertion deficit that abundant cord blood beta clonotypes showed. Modelling approaches yielded underestimates of out-of-frame TCR alpha sharing between monozygotic twins. Donors were not followed over many years; analysis was cross-sectional.

These records were also assigned to another study, of yellow fever vaccine responses in identical twins.

The V and J genes are TRBV7-2 and TRBJ1-2; D is unresolved. What was sequenced was CD4+ T cells sorted from blood. The TCR originated in a woman in her late teens or twenties in good health. CDR3 bases: TGTGCCAGCAGCTTAGGAGGGTTCCGGGATGGCTACACCTTC. Translating it yields CASSLGGFRDGYTF.